This entry concerns a single TCR beta chain. Its antigen is not known. Sequencing was performed with immunoSEQ multiplex PCR; in TCRdb, only in-frame clones are kept and a portion is missing. The table records approximately 2,300,000 clones, about 90% of them present only once. The data are from a study of shared clonotypes between healthy human individuals. CDR1 is SGHAT and CDR2 is FQNNGV in the germline V gene. This CDR3 has 15 amino acids. The ends were cut back, 2 bases at V and 11 bases at J, with 19 bases in the middle. General study points: Among the subsets, naive ones generally showed larger estimated richness than memory ones.

Sequencing was carried out using naive CD4+ T cells from PBMCs. As for subset: CD45RA+ positively selected. The chain employs TRBV11-2 and TRBJ1-5; D might be TRBD1 (6 bases). The receptor was derived from a man aged 18 to 35 in good health. Some clones in this sample may be carry-over from other donors' samples. The DNA of the CDR3 is TGTGCCAGCAGCTTATACGCGGGGGGCGGATTTTCCCAGCATTTT. Encoded protein: CASSLYAGGGFSQHF.